This TCR beta chain was identified during a study of blood T cells in healthy people across ages (dated by TCRdb to the mid-2010s). Describing the broader study: In model experiments, template switching captured about one uniquely barcoded TCR beta cDNA molecule for every two T cells. The study measured age-related changes in TCR beta repertoire diversity using deep sequencing normalized with unique cDNA molecular identifiers. The donors were split into four age groups: young (average 16 years), middle-aged (over 35), aged (roughly 68) and long-lived (about 74). The study analyzed two additional independent replicas of 1 million unique cDNA reads from the same blood draw for two donors, one aged 18 to 29 and one aged 80 or older. Summary of the overall study and its limitations: Estimates of total diversity based on one million sequenced T cells were considered lower bounds and underestimates. A strong correlation was found between observed TCR beta diversity and the percentage of naive T cells measured by flow cytometry. Conclusive comparison of naive and antigen-experienced compartments was prevented by the profiling of bulk unsorted PBMCs. Because the CMV infection status of the donors was unknown, age-related changes in expanded clonotypes may potentially have been confounded. Observed TCR beta diversity per million T cells fell roughly linearly with age, and a significant reduction was already apparent by age roughly 40. Compared with the aged group, the long-lived group had more naive CD4+ T cells, fewer expanded clones and increased TCR diversity, suggesting age selection.

The library was produced with 5' RACE. Sequencing took place on an Illumina HiSeq 2500. A second about 7 to 12 cycle PCR used a sample-barcoded 5' primer and a J-beta primer mix. A template-switch 5' adaptor carrying 12 random nucleotides introduced a unique molecular identifier onto each TCR beta cDNA molecule. Each sample yielded at least 3 million CDR3-containing paired-end reads. The Mint cDNA synthesis kit, primed by a TRBC-specific oligonucleotide, was used to synthesize first-strand cDNA from all RNA. After uracil-DNA glycosylase treatment, a first 18-cycle PCR used universal primers M1SS and BC2_uni_R on all cDNA. As for the authors' bioinformatics: Each sample was normalized by randomly selecting 1 million high-quality reads, each carrying a distinct molecular identifier. Reads with shared molecular identifiers were discarded instead of being binned into consensus sequences. MiTCR, with a Q25 quality threshold and the strictest error-elimination algorithm, was used for CDR3 identification, clonotype clustering and error correction. Lower-bound total TCR beta diversity was estimated with a nonparametric unseen species model using Euler transformation. TCRdb reanalyzed the raw reads on its own, using fastp at Q25 for trimming and MiXCR for clone calling, and kept in-frame beta chains. Every distinct CDR3 protein forms one entry, paired with its most common genes and DNA. These V and J calls are TCRdb output, not the study's own analysis. This sample is represented by about 560,000 distinct CDR3 sequences; about a quarter of them were singletons. Approximately 3.6% of the sample is held by the ten biggest clonotypes.

The roughly 38 donors, aged 6 to 90 years, were systemically healthy Caucasian individuals from Russia. Each donor gave approximately 9.3 milliliters of peripheral blood, collected into EDTA-treated Vacutainer tubes. Ficoll-Paque density-gradient centrifugation was used to isolate PBMCs, with at least 6.5 million obtained per sample. Trizol reagent was used to extract total RNA from the PBMCs, yielding at least 5.5 micrograms per sample. For every donor, flow cytometry on a PBMC aliquot measured the percentage of naive CD45RAhigh/CD27high T cells. From the cysteine through the phenylalanine, the CDR3 covers 16 amino acids. Only CDR3 DNA is held: 48 bases, read in frame from base 1. The CDR1 and CDR2 encoded by the germline V gene (reference sequence) are SEHNR and FQNEAQ. V is reduced by 2 bases and J by 2 bases, leaving a spacing of 14 bases between them. Comments on this clonotype: Its recognized antigen is unknown. No much larger clonotype is one base removed from it; base qualities were not supplied.

These data also featured in a second study, about T cells of mothers and their children. Taken from the second paper: The donors were nine systemically healthy Caucasian individuals, made up of three mothers and their six children. cDNA synthesis used all of the extracted RNA, with roughly 1.5 ug of RNA in each 15 ul reaction. In the second PCR, the M1S primer added sample barcodes and 2-4 random nucleotides. Each mother yielded over 9 million TCR beta CDR3 reads and each child 2.5 million to 3 million reads. In both related and unrelated pairs, thymic selection shapes the output of TCR recombination in a similar way, with inherited differences having only a minor effect. Normalized repertoire overlap was always slightly but never significantly higher in related than unrelated mother-child pairs. Persistent microchimeric T cell clones were not detected, at a sensitivity of 95 to 100 clones per million clonotypes. To look for features that set related mother-child pairs apart from unrelated individuals, the researchers ran deep NGS to compare the TCR beta repertoires of mothers and children. The mean age was roughly 44 +/- 4 years for the mothers and around 11 +/- 4 years for the children. After adapter ligation was performed with NEBNext reagents, the libraries were sequenced on an Illumina HiSeq 2000 with 100+100 nt paired-end reads. To prevent cross-contamination, the mother and child libraries were prepared a month apart and were sequenced in separate runs. For each donor, somewhere between roughly 450,000 and 2,200,000 distinct TCR beta clonotypes were identified. Naive TCR beta clonotypes were estimated from low-frequency clonotypes matched to each donor's FACS-determined naive share, without sorting.

The source material was blood. This receptor was obtained from a boy between 2 and 15 years old in good health. The chain employs TRBV7-9 and TRBJ2-3; TRBD1 is a weak D gene call, 5 bases matching. The DNA sequence is given as TGTGCCAGCAGCTTAAGGGCAGGGCCTTCCACAGATACGCAGTATTTT. Translated, it gives CASSLRAGPSTDTQYF.